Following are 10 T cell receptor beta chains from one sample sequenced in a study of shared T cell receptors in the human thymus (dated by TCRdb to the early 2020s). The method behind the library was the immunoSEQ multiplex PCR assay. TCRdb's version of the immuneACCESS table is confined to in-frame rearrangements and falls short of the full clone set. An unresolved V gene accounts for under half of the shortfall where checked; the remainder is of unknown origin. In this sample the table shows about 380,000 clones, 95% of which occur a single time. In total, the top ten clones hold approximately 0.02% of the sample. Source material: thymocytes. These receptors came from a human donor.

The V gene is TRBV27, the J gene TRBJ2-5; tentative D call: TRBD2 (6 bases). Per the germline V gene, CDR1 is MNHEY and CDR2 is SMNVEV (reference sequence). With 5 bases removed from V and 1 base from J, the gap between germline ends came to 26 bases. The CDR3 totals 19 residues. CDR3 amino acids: CASSQDPGTEGDVQETQYF. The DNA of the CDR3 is TGTGCCAGCAGTCAGGACCCAGGGACTGAAGGAGATGTCCAAGAGACCCAGTACTTC.

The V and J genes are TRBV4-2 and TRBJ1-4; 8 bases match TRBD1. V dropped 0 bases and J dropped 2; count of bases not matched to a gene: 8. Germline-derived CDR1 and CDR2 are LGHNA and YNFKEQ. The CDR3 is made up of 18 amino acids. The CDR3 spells CASSQERDRGRTNEKLFF. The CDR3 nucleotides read TGTGCCAGCAGCCAAGAGCGTGACAGGGGCCGGACTAATGAAAAACTGTTTTTT.

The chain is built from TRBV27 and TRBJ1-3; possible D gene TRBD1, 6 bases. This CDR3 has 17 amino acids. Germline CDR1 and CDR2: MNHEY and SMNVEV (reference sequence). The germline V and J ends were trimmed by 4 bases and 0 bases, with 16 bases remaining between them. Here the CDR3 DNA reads TGTGCCAGCAGTTCCGGACAGACTATTAGCTCTGGAAACACCATATATTTT. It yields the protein CASSSGQTISSGNTIYF.

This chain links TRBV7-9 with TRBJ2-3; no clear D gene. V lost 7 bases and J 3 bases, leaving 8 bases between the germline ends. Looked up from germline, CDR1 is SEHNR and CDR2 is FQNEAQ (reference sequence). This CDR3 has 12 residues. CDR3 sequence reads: CASTSMTDTQYF. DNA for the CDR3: TGTGCCAGCACCTCAATGACAGATACGCAGTATTTT.

The chain's CDR3 is CSVEDQTGVDYGYTF. CDR3 nucleotide sequence: TGCAGCGTTGAAGATCAGACAGGGGTGGACTATGGCTACACCTTC. The gene calls are TRBV29-1 and TRBJ1-2; 8 nucleotides match TRBD1. J lost 3 bases, V lost 0 bases, and 6 bases had no gene match. Germline CDR1 and CDR2: SQVTM and ANQGSEA. This CDR3 region has 15 residues.

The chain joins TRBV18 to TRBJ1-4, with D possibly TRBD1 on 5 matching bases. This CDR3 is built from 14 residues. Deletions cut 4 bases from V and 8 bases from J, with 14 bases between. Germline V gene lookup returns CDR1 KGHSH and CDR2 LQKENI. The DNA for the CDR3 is TGTGCCAGCTCACAACGACAGCCCAGAGAAAAACTGTTTTTT. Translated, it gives CASSQRQPREKLFF.

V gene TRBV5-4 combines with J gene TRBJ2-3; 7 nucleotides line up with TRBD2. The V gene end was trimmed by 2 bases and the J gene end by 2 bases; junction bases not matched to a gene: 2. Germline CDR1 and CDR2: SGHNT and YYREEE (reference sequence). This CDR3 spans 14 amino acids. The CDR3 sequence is CASSFGRPTDTQYF. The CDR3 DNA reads TGTGCCAGCAGCTTCGGGAGGCCCACAGATACGCAGTATTTT.

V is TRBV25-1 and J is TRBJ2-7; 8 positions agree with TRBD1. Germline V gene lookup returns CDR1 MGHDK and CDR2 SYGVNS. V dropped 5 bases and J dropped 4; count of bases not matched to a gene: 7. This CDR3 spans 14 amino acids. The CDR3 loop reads CASSQHRQGYEQYF. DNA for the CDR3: TGTGCCAGCAGTCAACACCGACAGGGGTACGAGCAGTACTTC.

The CDR3 region is CASSRGTGKSRDTEAFF. The DNA of the CDR3 is TGTGCCAGCAGCCGAGGGACAGGCAAATCGAGGGACACTGAAGCTTTCTTT. This chain links TRBV5-6 with TRBJ1-1; 8 positions match TRBD1. Trimming cost V 4 bases and J 3 bases; bases outside gene matches: 14. Per germline, CDR1 SGHDT and CDR2 YYEEEE. This CDR3 is 17 amino acids long.

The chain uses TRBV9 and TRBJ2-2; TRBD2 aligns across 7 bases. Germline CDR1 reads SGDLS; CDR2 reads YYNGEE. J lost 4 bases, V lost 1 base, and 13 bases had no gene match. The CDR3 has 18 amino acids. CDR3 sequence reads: CASSVTAGPPRSTGELFF. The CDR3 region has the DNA TGTGCCAGCAGCGTAACAGCGGGACCCCCAAGGAGCACCGGGGAGCTGTTTTTT.